What follows is one T cell receptor (beta chain) and its context. Its matching antigen is unknown. The sample comes from a study of CD8 T cells in ankylosing spondylitis. Study-wide results and caveats: Past studies reported some motif variants in reactive arthritis synovial fluid and blood. Disease-associated clones were CD8+ and fairly uncommon in peripheral blood. Within ankylosing spondylitis blood, a TCR beta motif made up of eight or nine highly homologous variants appeared to be characteristic. Enrichment of disease-linked clones was reportedly significant in matched ankylosing spondylitis synovial fluid.

Generation of TCR beta libraries employed quantitative 5'-RACE incorporating molecular barcodes. TCRdb analysed the 5' RACE reads with MiXCR anew, one entry per CDR3 protein. The sample has approximately 520,000 distinct CDR3 sequences; approximately 5% are singletons. This clonotype was sampled from a male donor with ankylosing spondylitis. Source material: blood, either unsorted or a sorted T cell fraction (not recorded which).

DNA of the CDR3: TGTGCCAGCAGTCGTAGCGGGGGGGCCCCCTACAATGAGCAGTTCTTC. Translating gives CASSRSGGAPYNEQFF. The chain uses TRBV6-2 or TRBV6-3 and TRBJ2-1, with 11 bases that match TRBD2. The trim removed 5 bases at V and 2 bases at J, leaving 5 bases unmatched. This CDR3 contains 16 residues. From germline, CDR1 is MNHEY and CDR2 SVGEGT.